This entry concerns a single T cell receptor (beta chain). Its antigen remains unknown. The primer mix had 60 Vbeta and 13 Jbeta primers. Assay: immunoSEQ multiplex PCR; the TCRdb copy retains only in-frame clones and omits some. The sample consists of more than 110,000 clones, around four fifths of them appearing once. Per germline, CDR1 SGHDN and CDR2 FVKESK. The CDR3 has 16 residues. V shed 4 bases, J shed 4 bases, and the junction held 8 bases outside the gene matches. The data are from a study of cytomegalovirus exposure and HLA in healthy donors. Study background: Within the Caucasian-associated ancestry cluster were 81% of the 300 to 450 genotyped donors.

Study results and caveats: Data from an earlier analysis indicated that most TCR beta V segments were productive either about 87% or about 30% of the time. The study recorded fewer than 200 TCR beta chains that were cytomegalovirus-associated.

The source material was PBMCs. The rearrangement uses TRBV14 and TRBJ2-5; 11 positions match TRBD1. The TCR comes from a man younger than 40 in good health and CMV-seropositive. CDR3 nucleotide sequence: TGTGCCAGCAGCCGCGCGGGACAGGGGGTGGGAGAGACCCAGTACTTC. Its translation is CASSRAGQGVGETQYF.